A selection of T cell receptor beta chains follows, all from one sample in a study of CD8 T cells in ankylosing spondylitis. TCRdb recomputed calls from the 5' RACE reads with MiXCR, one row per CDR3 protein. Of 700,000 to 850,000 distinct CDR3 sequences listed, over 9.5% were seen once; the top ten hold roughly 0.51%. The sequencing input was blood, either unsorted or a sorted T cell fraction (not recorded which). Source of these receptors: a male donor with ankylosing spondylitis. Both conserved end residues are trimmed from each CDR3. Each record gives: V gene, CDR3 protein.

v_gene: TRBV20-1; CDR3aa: SASPRTGETEAF
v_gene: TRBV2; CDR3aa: ASKRQGSGTGELF
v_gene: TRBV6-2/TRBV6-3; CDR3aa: ASSYHDTVANTGELF
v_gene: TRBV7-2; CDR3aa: ASSFSSNQPQH
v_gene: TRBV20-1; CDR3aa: SAPRPDRENSPLH
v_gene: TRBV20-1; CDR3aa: SAKRAGSTDTQY
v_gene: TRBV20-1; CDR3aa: SAGPGLAGTTYEQY
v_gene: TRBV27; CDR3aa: ASSLKPGLESEQY
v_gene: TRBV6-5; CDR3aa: ASRLDGGEAF
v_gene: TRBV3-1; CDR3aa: ASSQALARTGELF
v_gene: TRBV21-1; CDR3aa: ASSKEGAGYGANVLT
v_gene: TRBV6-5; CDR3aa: ASSYSQQLGKLF
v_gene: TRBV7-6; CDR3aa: ASSRTGEGNEKLF
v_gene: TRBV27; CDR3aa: ASTRIGFTPLH
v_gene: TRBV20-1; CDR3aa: SASPWTGVEETQY
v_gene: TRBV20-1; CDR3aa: SAGTGDVYNEQF
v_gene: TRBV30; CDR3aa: AWRDLSSYEQY
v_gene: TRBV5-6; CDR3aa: ASSLIRDSGANVLT
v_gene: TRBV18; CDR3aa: ASSPREGQETQY
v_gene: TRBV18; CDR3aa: ASSPDSQNSPLH
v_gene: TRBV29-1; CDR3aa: SVPSRSYNEQF
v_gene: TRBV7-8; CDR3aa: ASSLVEQGPNYGYT
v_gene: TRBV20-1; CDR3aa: SARKDWSYEQY
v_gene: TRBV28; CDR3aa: AIRTVRLALLGTQY
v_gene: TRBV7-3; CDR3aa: ASSLWRGPDNEQF
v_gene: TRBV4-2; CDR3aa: ASSQEGHFLNSYNEQF
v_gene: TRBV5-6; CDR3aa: ASSRSDEQF
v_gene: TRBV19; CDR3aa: ASSMRGTEAF
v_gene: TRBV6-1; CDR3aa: ASSLGQFYNEQF
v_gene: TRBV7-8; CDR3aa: ASSPTTLNYGYT
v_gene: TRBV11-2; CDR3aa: ASSQFISDTQY
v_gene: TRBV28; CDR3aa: ASRIRSRGEQY
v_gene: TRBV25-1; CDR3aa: ASSRSPGSASYEQY
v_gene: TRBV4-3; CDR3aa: ASSHREGADYEQY
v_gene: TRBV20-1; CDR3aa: SAVRGSEGHEQY
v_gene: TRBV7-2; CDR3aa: ASSGQNLEAF
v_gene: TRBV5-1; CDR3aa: ASSIKGQGTYGYT
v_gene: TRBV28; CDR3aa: ASSLWRQGNNSGANVLT